Shown below are 19 T cell receptor beta chains from a single sample sequenced in a study of long-term antiretroviral therapy in people with HIV (dated by TCRdb to 2021 to 2024). Sequencing of the TRB variable region was done with the immunoSEQ hsTCRB v3.0 assay at survey level resolution. This immuneACCESS table, as held by TCRdb, lists in-frame sequences with V and J called but not all clones. Of the missing ones, under half trace to an unresolved V gene in checked studies; the others have no known cause. This sample holds fewer than 20,000 clones; 80% to 90% were observed only once. Around 9.1% of the sample rests with the top ten. The source material was unsorted PBMCs, sampled 4.2 years after starting antiretroviral therapy. All receptors derive from a man in his forties or fifties with HIV.

The gene calls are TRBV21-1 and TRBJ1-2. TRBV21-1 is marked as a pseudogene. CDR3 length: 15 amino acids. The CDR3 is CASSIHKGRGYGYTF. The CDR3, as DNA: TGTGCCAGCAGCATCCACAAGGGGAGAGGGTATGGCTACACCTTC.

In regard to this clone: No DNA is shown, since the ends of the CDR3 on it are uncertain; the CDR3 is the one TCRdb lists. The chain carries TRBV28 and TRBJ1-3. The CDR3 comprises 13 residues, both ends counted. The V gene's germline CDR1 is MDHEN and CDR2 SYDVKM. This chain's CDR3 is CASSSSLGNTIYF.

This clone was observed a single time. CDR3 loop: CAISESAGWNQPQHF. Here the CDR3 DNA reads TGTGCCATCAGTGAGTCGGCAGGGTGGAATCAGCCCCAGCATTTT. The rearrangement uses TRBV10-3 and TRBJ1-5; D is perhaps TRBD1 (5 bases). The V gene's germline CDR1 is ENHRY and CDR2 SYGVKD. CDR3 length: 15 residues. Trimming took 0 bases from V and 4 from J, leaving 10 bases between them.

Details on this clone: Distinct nucleotide sequences in the sample also encode this CDR3. The chain is built from TRBV10-3 and TRBJ1-2; 9 bases are shared with TRBD1. V was clipped by 4 bases and J by 6 bases; unmatched bases: 0. The CDR3 is 12 residues long. CDR1 and CDR2 from the germline V gene are ENHRY and SYGVKD. The CDR3: CAISGTGDGYTF. The CDR3 region has the DNA TGTGCCATCAGTGGGACAGGGGATGGCTACACCTTC.

The chain recombines TRBV7-2 with TRBJ1-5; 10 positions agree with TRBD1. The CDR3 covers 14 residues. V was clipped by 6 bases and J by 6 bases; unmatched bases: 5. Germline CDR1 and CDR2: SGHTA and FQGNSA. CDR3 residues: CASSSRDRGQPQHF. CDR3 DNA: TGTGCCAGCAGTTCCCGGGACAGGGGTCAGCCCCAGCATTTT.

V usage is TRBV7-7 and J usage is TRBJ2-3; perhaps TRBD1 as D (6 bases). Trimming removed 1 base at V and 5 bases at J, with 10 bases between. The germline CDR1 and CDR2 sequences are SSHAT and FNYEAQ (reference sequence). The CDR3 covers 14 residues. This CDR3 reads CASSLGQGKDTQYF. DNA of the CDR3: TGTGCCAGCAGCTTAGGTCAGGGGAAAGATACGCAGTATTTT.

The J gene is TRBJ1-6, the V gene TRBV30; D possibly corresponds to TRBD1 (5 bases). V was clipped by 4 bases and J by 7 bases, with 14 bases between them. Looked up from germline, CDR1 is GTSNPN and CDR2 is SVGIG (reference sequence). This CDR3 has 14 residues. The DNA for the CDR3 is TGTGCCTGGAATTCAAGGGGATTAAATTCACCCCTCCACTTT. Its translation is CAWNSRGLNSPLHF. The variable domain in full, completed from reference TRBV30 and TRBJ1-6, reads SQTIHQWPATLVQPVGSPLSLECTVEGTSNPNLYWYRQAAGRGLQLLFYSVGIGQISSEVPQNLSASRPQDRQFILSSKKLLLSDSGFYLCAWNSRGLNSPLHFGNGTRLTVT.

This clone turned up a few times. The rearrangement links TRBV19 to TRBJ1-5, with 8 bases identical to TRBD1. The germline V gene has CDR1 LNHDA and CDR2 SQIVND (reference sequence). The CDR3 is 16 residues long. J gave up 0 bases and V 5 bases, and 6 bases lay outside the gene matches. This CDR3 is CASSVDRAHSNQPQHF. CDR3 coding DNA: TGTGCCAGTAGTGTGGACAGGGCCCATAGCAATCAGCCCCAGCATTTT.

V is TRBV18 and J is TRBJ1-1; D ambiguous. Trimming stripped 4 bases from V and 5 bases from J, with 20 bases between. Germline V CDR1 and CDR2: KGHSH, LQKENI. The CDR3 spans 16 residues. The CDR3 coding sequence is TGTGCCAGCTCACTCAAAATCTTAAACGCCGAGACTGAAGCTTTCTTT. It encodes CASSLKILNAETEAFF.

V gene TRBV7-9 combines with J gene TRBJ2-7; D may be TRBD1 or TRBD2 (5 bases each). The CDR3 sequence is 17 residues long. The V gene's germline CDR1 is SEHNR and CDR2 FQNEAQ (reference sequence). Trimming left V 4 bases short and J 0 bases short, with 19 bases between. CDR3 sequence (DNA): TGTGCCAGCAGCTCATTCTCGGGGCATAGACCCTCCTACGAGCAGTACTTC. This sequence encodes CASSSFSGHRPSYEQYF.

J is TRBJ1-3 and V is TRBV10-1; D uncertain. This CDR3 has 14 residues. Trimming removed 7 bases at V and 0 bases at J, with 10 bases between. Germline V gene sequence: CDR1 WNHNN, CDR2 SYGVQD (reference sequence). The CDR3 region has the DNA TGCGCCAGCAAAGACAAGAGCTCTGGAAACACCATATATTTT. Residues: CASKDKSSGNTIYF.

This clone was counted a single time. The chain has TRBV6-6 and TRBJ2-5, with 7 nucleotides matching TRBD1. Trimming at V came to 2 bases and at J to 3 bases, leaving 9 bases not matched to a gene. This CDR3 has 16 amino acids. Germline CDR1 MNHNY, CDR2 SVGAGI (reference sequence). CDR3 amino acids: CASSYLTGPPEETQYF. CDR3 in DNA: TGTGCCAGCAGTTACCTGACAGGGCCTCCCGAAGAGACCCAGTACTTC.

The chain employs TRBV6-1 and TRBJ2-2; possibly TRBD1 for D (5 bases). Germline CDR1 and CDR2: MNHNS and SASEGT. The CDR3 is 14 residues long. Trimming removed 4 bases from V and 7 bases from J, with 13 bases in between. The CDR3, as DNA: TGTGCCAGCAGTGCTGGCAGGGCGAGCGGGGAGCTGTTTTTT. Amino acid sequence: CASSAGRASGELFF.

V is TRBV6-1 and J is TRBJ2-7, with D perhaps TRBD1 or TRBD2 (5 bases each). Trimming took off 6 bases at V and 1 base at J, with 13 bases between the two ends. Germline CDR1 is MNHNS and CDR2 is SASEGT. CDR3 length: 14 amino acids. CDR3 nucleotide sequence: TGTGCCAGCAGCCCCCGGGACCGTTCCTACGAGCAGTACTTC. It translates to CASSPRDRSYEQYF.

The chain uses TRBV19 and TRBJ1-2; no firm D call. This CDR3 region has 14 residues. The ends were cut back, 3 bases at V and 4 bases at J, with 12 bases in the middle. Looked up from germline, CDR1 is LNHDA and CDR2 is SQIVND (reference sequence). The CDR3 nucleotides read TGTGCCAGTAGTATCGACGGACCGACCTATGGCTACACCTTC. Its translation: CASSIDGPTYGYTF.

The V call is TRBV2, the J call TRBJ2-2; D not certain. The CDR3 has 13 residues. Trimming left V 1 base short and J 1 base short, with 1 base between. CDR1 and CDR2 from the germline V gene are SNHLY and FYNNEI. CDR3 residues: CASSEGNTGELFF. The DNA for the CDR3 is TGTGCCAGCAGTGAAGGGAACACCGGGGAGCTGTTTTTT.

The chain links TRBV5-1 to TRBJ2-1; the D gene is possibly TRBD1 (6 bases). This CDR3 spans 15 amino acids. The germline CDR1 and CDR2 sequences are SGHRS and YFSETQ. Trimming took off 3 bases at V and 4 bases at J, with 14 bases between the two ends. Here the CDR3 reads CASSSTGKAYNEQFF. The DNA for the CDR3 is TGCGCCAGCAGCTCGACAGGAAAAGCTTACAATGAGCAGTTCTTC.

The sample holds a few counts of this clone. This rearrangement joins TRBV15 to TRBJ1-5; D remains ambiguous. The CDR3 covers 12 residues. CDR1 LNHNV and CDR2 YYDKDF come from the germline V gene (reference sequence). Deletions cut 4 bases from V and 5 bases from J, with 6 bases between. The CDR3 region has the DNA TGTGCCACCAGCACTTGGCATCAGCCCCAGCATTTT. This encodes CATSTWHQPQHF.

In its sample, this clone ranks as medium-sized. V is TRBV9 and J is TRBJ2-7; weak D call: TRBD2 (6 bases). The CDR3 loop spans 14 amino acids. V dropped 1 base and J dropped 0 bases, with 8 bases sitting between them. The germline V gene has CDR1 SGDLS and CDR2 YYNGEE. DNA for the CDR3: TGTGCCAGCAGCGTAAACGGGGGCTCCTACGAGCAGTACTTC. As protein: CASSVNGGSYEQYF.